This TCR beta chain was recorded in a study of shared clonotypes between healthy human individuals. Study-level background: CD4 naive and CD4 memory each took three plates per donor, while CD8 naive took two and CD8 memory one.

Sequenced by immunoSEQ multiplex PCR; TCRdb stores in-frame clones only, minus some. This table holds some 2,400,000 clones, approximately 95% found once. Trimming pared 4 bases from V and 6 bases from J, leaving 16 bases between. Germline V lookup: CDR1 MNHNS, CDR2 SASEGT. This CDR3 contains 16 residues. Study conclusions and caveats: It was observed that approximately 5% of naive CD4 clonotypes were shared across several donors. Researchers found naive subsets generally carried larger estimated richness than memory subsets.

A remark on this clone: The antigen remains undetermined.

This sequence joins TRBV6-1 and TRBJ1-6; the D gene is possibly TRBD1 (6 bases). The sequence came from a man younger than 35 in good health. Sequenced sample: naive CD4+ T cells sorted from blood. Subset given: CD45RA+ positively selected. CDR3 sequence: CASSGLRGRGNSPLHF. DNA of the CDR3: TGTGCCAGCAGTGGTCTCCGAGGCAGGGGTAATTCACCCCTCCACTTT.